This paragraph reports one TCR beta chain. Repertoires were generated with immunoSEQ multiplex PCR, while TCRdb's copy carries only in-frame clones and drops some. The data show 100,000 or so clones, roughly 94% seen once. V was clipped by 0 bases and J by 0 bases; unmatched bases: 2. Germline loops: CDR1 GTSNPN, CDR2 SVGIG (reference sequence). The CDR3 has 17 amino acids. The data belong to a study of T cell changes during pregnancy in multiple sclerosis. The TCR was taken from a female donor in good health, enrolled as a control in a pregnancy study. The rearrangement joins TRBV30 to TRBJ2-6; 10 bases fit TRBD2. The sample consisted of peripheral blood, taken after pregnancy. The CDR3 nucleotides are TGTGCCTGGAGTGTGCTAGCGGGAGTCTCTGGGGCCAACGTCCTGACTTTC. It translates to CAWSVLAGVSGANVLTF.